A single T cell receptor beta chain is shown here with its context. V shed 5 bases and J 1 base; nucleotides not matched to a gene: 6. The CDR3 is made up of 15 amino acids. Germline loops: CDR1 SGHAT, CDR2 FQDESV (reference sequence). This specimen belongs to a study of blood T cell repertoires in COVID-19. Study-level information: Sources were T cells, B-cell-depleted T cells, or PBMCs; the material itself was cDNA or gDNA.

Only in-frame clones appear in the TCRdb table, and some are missing; sequencing was by immunoSEQ multiplex PCR. This table has tens of thousands of clones, around 90% appearing once. The V gene is TRBV11-1, the J gene TRBJ1-1; TRBD1 agrees at 8 bases. The receptor's source is a man in his forties or fifties with acute or convalescent COVID-19. Sequenced: peripheral blood. CDR3 in DNA: TGTGCCAGCAGCCCTCGGACAGGGCGGAACACTGAAGCTTTCTTT. Its protein is CASSPRTGRNTEAFF.